This entry lists 9 T cell receptor beta chains sequenced from one sample in a study of T-cell memory formation after mild COVID-19 (dated by TCRdb to the early 2020s). Library preparation was by 5' RACE. The instrument was an Illumina NovaSeq 6000. Through fastp at Q25 and MiXCR, TCRdb rebuilt clones from the public reads, retaining in-frame beta chains. Identical CDR3 protein sequences are pooled into one entry, listed with their most common genes and DNA. Present in this sample are around 49,000 distinct CDR3 sequences, less than 35% of which were seen just once. The ten largest make up just under 45% of the sample. The sequenced sample consisted of PBMCs or a T cell subset sorted from them (not recorded which). Source of these receptors: a man between 18 and 29 years old who had mild COVID-19 (a few samples of this study predate the infection). The sample titles of this study are shuffled in the database, so cell type and time point are left out; the donor was told from shared clones.

The genes are TRBV5-1 and TRBJ1-1; a weak D match, TRBD1 (6 bases). Germline loops: CDR1 SGHRS, CDR2 YFSETQ. V was clipped by 0 bases and J by 2 bases, with 8 bases between them. This CDR3 is 14 amino acids long. The CDR3 loop reads CASSLAGGNTEAFF. DNA for the CDR3: TGCGCCAGCAGCTTGGCCGGGGGCAACACTGAAGCTTTCTTT.

This clonotype turned up a few times. The genes are TRBV19 and TRBJ2-1; the match to TRBD2 covers 7 bases. Trimming at V came to 9 bases and at J to 0 bases, leaving 5 bases not matched to a gene. Germline V CDR1 and CDR2: LNHDA, SQIVND (reference sequence). CDR3 length equals 14 residues. The CDR3 sequence is CASGGFSSYNEQFF. The CDR3 DNA is TGTGCCAGCGGGGGGTTCAGCTCCTACAATGAGCAGTTCTTC.

The V gene is TRBV20-1, the J gene TRBJ2-5, with a possible D match to TRBD2 (6 bases). The germline V gene has CDR1 DFQATT and CDR2 SNEGSKA (reference sequence). The CDR3 runs to 14 residues. The V end was cut by 3 bases, the J end by 5 bases, with 16 bases between. The CDR3 DNA is TGCAGTGCTAGTGACTTAGGAGGGCTTGAGACCCAGTACTTC. It specifies CSASDLGGLETQYF.

The rearrangement uses TRBV12-3 or TRBV12-4 and TRBJ2-5, with D unclear. V lost 5 bases and J 3 bases, leaving 7 bases between the germline ends. The CDR3 extends over 12 amino acids. The CDR3 coding sequence is TGTGCCAGCAGTCCCCGGGAAGAGACCCAGTACTTC. It encodes CASSPREETQYF.

This clonotype was detected only a few times. The genes are TRBV7-9 and TRBJ2-1; weak D call: TRBD1 (5 bases). V dropped 7 bases and J dropped 5 bases, with 12 bases sitting between them. Per germline, CDR1 SEHNR and CDR2 FQNEAQ (reference sequence). The CDR3 length is 13 residues. The CDR3 region has the DNA TGTGCCAGCAATCAGGGTCTCAACAATGAGCAGTTCTTC. It specifies CASNQGLNNEQFF.

The chain has TRBV12-3 or TRBV12-4 and TRBJ2-1; possibly TRBD1 or TRBD2 for D (6 bases each). The CDR3 has 15 amino acids. V was trimmed by 7 bases and J by 6 bases, leaving 19 bases between them. The CDR3 spells CASTRGGRHGNEQFF. CDR3 nucleotides: TGTGCCAGCACCCGAGGGGGGAGGCATGGCAATGAGCAGTTCTTC.

The gene calls are TRBV5-1 and TRBJ2-1; tentatively, D is TRBD1 (5 bases). There are 13 residues in the CDR3. Germline values: CDR1 SGHRS, CDR2 YFSETQ. The V end lost 1 base, the J end lost 9 bases, and 11 bases lay between the germline ends. CDR3 protein: CASSLPREGEQFF. In DNA form, the CDR3 reads TGCGCCAGCAGCTTGCCCAGGGAAGGTGAGCAGTTCTTC.

V and J are TRBV6-6 and TRBJ2-5; D gene ambiguous. Trimming took 3 bases from V and 3 from J, leaving 2 bases between them. From germline, CDR1 is MNHNY and CDR2 SVGAGI (reference sequence). The CDR3 totals 11 residues. The CDR3 DNA is TGTGCCAGCAGTTATGAAGAGACCCAGTACTTC. This gives the protein CASSYEETQYF.

This clonotype was counted at least ten times. The gene calls are TRBV7-6 and TRBJ1-5, with D maybe TRBD1 (6 bases). The CDR3 runs 15 residues. V was clipped by 5 bases and J by 4 bases, with 15 bases between them. The germline gives CDR1 SGHVS, CDR2 FNYEAQ. The CDR3 loop reads CASSLSGTSNQPQHF. The CDR3 nucleotides are TGTGCCAGCAGCCTATCCGGGACATCAAATCAGCCCCAGCATTTT.